This TCR beta chain was identified during a study of blood T cell repertoires in COVID-19. Study information: From the United States, Italy and Spain came samples of acute and convalescent COVID-19.

Here immunoSEQ multiplex PCR was the method, and the copy in TCRdb shows in-frame clones only, minus some. The sample records roughly 340,000 clones, more than 75% being singletons. V gave up 5 bases and J gave up 4 bases; unmatched junction bases: 5. Germline V gene sequence: CDR1 LNHDA, CDR2 SQIVND (reference sequence). The CDR3 has 15 residues. J is TRBJ1-5 and V is TRBV19, with TRBD1 matching 10 bases. Material: peripheral blood. The receptor's source is a young woman who had recovered from COVID-19. CDR3 nucleotides: TGTGCCAGTAGTGGGGGACAGGGGTGGAATCAGCCCCAGCATTTT. This gives the protein CASSGGQGWNQPQHF.